This T cell receptor beta chain emerged from a study of multiple sclerosis patients with progressive multifocal leukoencephalopathy. Germline values: CDR1 MNHNS, CDR2 SASEGT. V trimming: 2 bases; J trimming: 0 bases; junction bases outside the gene matches: 0. This CDR3 has 15 residues. Time point reported: time of PML onset. Prior interferon beta treatment was universal, and the PML patients were all female. This clone was counted once. The method was immunoSEQ multiplex PCR; TCRdb's version includes in-frame clones alone and lacks a portion of them. The table lists 25,000 to 35,000 clones, approximately 86% of them singletons.

This TCR was recovered from a woman between 35 and 50 years old with progressive multifocal leukoencephalopathy. The gene calls are TRBV6-1 and TRBJ2-2; TRBD2 matches at 7 bases. The specimen comprised PBMCs, sampled from a patient treated with natalizumab. Here the CDR3 DNA reads TGTGCCAGCAGTGAACTAGCGGCGAACACCGGGGAGCTGTTTTTT. Translating gives CASSELAANTGELFF.